Presented here are 9 T cell receptor beta chains from one specimen sequenced in a study of blood T cell repertoires in COVID-19. The repertoire was sequenced with immunoSEQ multiplex PCR; TCRdb's copy has only in-frame clones and lacks some. Among tens of thousands of clones listed, around 90% were seen once. Material for sequencing was peripheral blood. The receptor set was obtained from a man aged 45-60 years with active COVID-19.

This chain uses TRBV5-6 with TRBJ1-2; D unclear. Deletions cut 4 bases from V and 4 bases from J, with 8 bases between. This CDR3 comprises 12 residues. Germline V gene sequence: CDR1 SGHDT, CDR2 YYEEEE. The CDR3, as DNA: TGTGCCAGCAGCCCCAACAGCTATGGCTACACCTTC. It specifies CASSPNSYGYTF.

The chain employs TRBV28 and TRBJ2-7; D gene unclear. The germline V gene encodes CDR1 MDHEN and CDR2 SYDVKM. This CDR3 spans 11 amino acids. The V gene lost 5 bases and the J gene lost 3 bases, with 5 bases spanning the gap. The CDR3 is CASSGGYEQYF. In DNA, the CDR3 is TGTGCCAGCAGTGGCGGCTACGAGCAGTACTTC.

V usage is TRBV20-1 and J usage is TRBJ1-5; D is ambiguous. Looked up from germline, CDR1 is DFQATT and CDR2 is SNEGSKA (reference sequence). The CDR3 is made up of 15 amino acids. Trimming left V 3 bases short and J 0 bases short, with 12 bases between. This chain's CDR3 is CSASIWRNSNQPQHF. CDR3 DNA sequence: TGCAGTGCTAGTATCTGGCGGAATAGCAATCAGCCCCAGCATTTT.

V usage is TRBV2 and J usage is TRBJ2-6, with 8 bases matching TRBD1. The V and J ends lost 2 bases and 0 bases, in that order; junction bases with no gene match: 9. The CDR3 is made up of 19 amino acids. From germline, CDR1 is SNHLY and CDR2 FYNNEI. DNA for the CDR3: TGTGCCAGCAGTGAACCCCGGGACAGGCCAAACTCTGGGGCCAACGTCCTGACTTTC. Translation gives CASSEPRDRPNSGANVLTF.

The chain couples TRBV7-2 to TRBJ2-7; D may be TRBD2 (6 bases). The CDR3 sequence is 13 residues long. The ends were cut back, 2 bases at V and 7 bases at J, with 12 bases in the middle. CDR1 and CDR2 (germline): SGHTA, FQGNSA. The CDR3 DNA sequence: TGTGCCAGCAGCTTATTAGCGGTCTTGGAGCAGTACTTC. Amino acids: CASSLLAVLEQYF.

This sequence joins TRBV9 and TRBJ2-2, with TRBD2 matching 8 bases. CDR1 is SGDLS, CDR2 YYNGEE, per germline. V shed 7 bases and J 0 bases; nucleotides not matched to a gene: 8. The CDR3 totals 16 residues. CDR3 sequence: CASLRGAAANTGELFF. The CDR3 coding sequence is TGTGCCAGCTTGCGGGGGGCCGCCGCGAACACCGGGGAGCTGTTTTTT.

V and J are TRBV5-5 and TRBJ2-5, with a weak D call TRBD1 (6 bases). Germline-derived CDR1 and CDR2 are SGHKS and YYEKEE (reference sequence). The CDR3 runs to 15 residues. With 6 bases removed from V and 4 bases from J, the gap between germline ends came to 19 bases. The DNA of the CDR3 is TGTGCCAGCACCGATCTACAGGGATGGGGAGAGACCCAGTACTTC. As protein: CASTDLQGWGETQYF.

The chain uses TRBV6-5 and TRBJ2-5; tentatively, D is TRBD2 (8 bases). This CDR3 has 15 amino acids. Trimming stripped 7 bases from V and 5 bases from J, with 20 bases between. The germline CDR1 and CDR2 sequences are MNHEY and SVGAGI. The CDR3 here is CASIPLGRGRETQYF. CDR3 DNA sequence: TGTGCCAGCATCCCCCTCGGGAGGGGGCGGGAGACCCAGTACTTC.

The V gene is TRBV23-1, the J gene TRBJ2-7; tentatively, D is TRBD1 (6 bases). TRBV23-1 is an open reading frame, and its role is uncertain. V lost 5 bases, J lost 2 bases, and 13 bases lay in between. The CDR3 is made up of 14 amino acids. This CDR3 reads CASSAGTSTYEQYF. The DNA for the CDR3 is TGCGCCAGCAGTGCCGGGACAAGCACCTACGAGCAGTACTTC.